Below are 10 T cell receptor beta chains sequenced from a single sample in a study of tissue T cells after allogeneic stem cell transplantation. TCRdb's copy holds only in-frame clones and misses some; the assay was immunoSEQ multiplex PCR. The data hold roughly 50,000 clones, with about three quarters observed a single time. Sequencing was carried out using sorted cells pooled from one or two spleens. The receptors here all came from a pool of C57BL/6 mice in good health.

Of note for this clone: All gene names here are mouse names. Partial CDR3 DNA: TGTGCCAGCAGCTTACTGGGGGGTGCTGAGCAGTTC. This codes for CASSLLGGAEQF. The whole CDR3 is CASSLLGGAEQFF. The V call is TRBV3, the J call TRBJ2-1; 8 bases align to TRBD2. Coverage ceases 1 residue before the CDR3 finishes, and the germline J gene fills in the end. With V trimmed by 2 bases and J by 6 bases, 0 bases remained unmatched. This CDR3 spans 13 amino acids. Germline-derived CDR1 and CDR2 are SNHLY and FYNGKV (reference sequence).

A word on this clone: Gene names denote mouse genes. The sequenced CDR3 bases are TGTGCCTGGAGTAAGGGTAGTGCAGAAACGCTGTAT. It encodes CAWSKGSAETLY. The CDR3 reads in full as CAWSKGSAETLYF. V and J are TRBV31 and TRBJ2-3, with D unresolved. The CDR3 end falls 1 residue outside the read, so it is completed with the germline J gene. The CDR3 has 13 amino acids. Trimming removed 2 bases from V and 0 bases from J, with 6 bases in between. Germline values: CDR1 GKSSPN, CDR2 SITVG.

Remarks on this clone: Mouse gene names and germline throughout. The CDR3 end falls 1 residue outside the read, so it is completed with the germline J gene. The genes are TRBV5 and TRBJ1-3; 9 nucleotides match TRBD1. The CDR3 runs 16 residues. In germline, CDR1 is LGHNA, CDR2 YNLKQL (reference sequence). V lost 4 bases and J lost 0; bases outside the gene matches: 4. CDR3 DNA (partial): TGTGCCAGCAGCCTCCCGGGACAGGGTTCTGGAAATACGCTCTAT. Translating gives CASSLPGQGSGNTLY. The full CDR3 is CASSLPGQGSGNTLYF.

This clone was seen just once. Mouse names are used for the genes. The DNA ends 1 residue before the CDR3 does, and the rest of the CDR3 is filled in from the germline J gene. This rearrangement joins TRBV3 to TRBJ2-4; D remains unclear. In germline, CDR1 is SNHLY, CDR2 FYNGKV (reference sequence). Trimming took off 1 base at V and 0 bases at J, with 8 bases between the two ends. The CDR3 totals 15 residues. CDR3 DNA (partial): TGTGCCAGCAGCTTAGGGTGGGCTAGTCAAAACACCTTGTAC. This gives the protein CASSLGWASQNTLY. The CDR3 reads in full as CASSLGWASQNTLYF. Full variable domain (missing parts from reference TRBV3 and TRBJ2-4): GPKVLQIPSHQIIDMGQMVTLNCDPVSNHLYFYWYKQILGQQMEFLVNFYNGKVMEKSKLFKDQFSVERPDGSYFTLKIQPTALEDSAVYFCASSLGWASQNTLYFGAGTRLSVL.

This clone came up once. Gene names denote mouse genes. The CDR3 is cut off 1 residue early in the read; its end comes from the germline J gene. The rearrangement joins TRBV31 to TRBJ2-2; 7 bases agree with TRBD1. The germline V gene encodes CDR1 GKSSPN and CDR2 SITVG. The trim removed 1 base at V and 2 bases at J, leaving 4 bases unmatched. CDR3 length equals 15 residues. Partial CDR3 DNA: TGTGCCTGGAGTCAACCGGGACAGAACACCGGGCAGCTCTAC. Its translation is CAWSQPGQNTGQLY. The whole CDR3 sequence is CAWSQPGQNTGQLYF.

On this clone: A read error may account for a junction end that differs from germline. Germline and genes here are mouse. The CDR3 region is CAWGLGRSAETLYF. CDR3 DNA (partial): TGTGCCTGGGGTCTCGGACGGAGTGCAGAAACGCTGTAT. This chain connects TRBV31 to TRBJ2-3; D is undetermined. Read sequence stops 1 residue before the CDR3 end, and the germline J gene provides the missing end. Germline lookup yields CDR1 GKSSPN and CDR2 SITVG. This CDR3 region has 14 residues.

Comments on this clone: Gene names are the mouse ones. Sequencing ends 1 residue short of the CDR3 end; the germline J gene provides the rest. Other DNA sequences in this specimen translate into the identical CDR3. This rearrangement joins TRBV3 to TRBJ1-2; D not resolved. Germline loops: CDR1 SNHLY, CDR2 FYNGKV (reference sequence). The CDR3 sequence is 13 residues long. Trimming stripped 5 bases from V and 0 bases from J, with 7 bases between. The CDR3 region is CASSLQTNSDYTF. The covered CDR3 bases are TGTGCCAGCAGCCTTCAAACAAACTCCGACTACACC.

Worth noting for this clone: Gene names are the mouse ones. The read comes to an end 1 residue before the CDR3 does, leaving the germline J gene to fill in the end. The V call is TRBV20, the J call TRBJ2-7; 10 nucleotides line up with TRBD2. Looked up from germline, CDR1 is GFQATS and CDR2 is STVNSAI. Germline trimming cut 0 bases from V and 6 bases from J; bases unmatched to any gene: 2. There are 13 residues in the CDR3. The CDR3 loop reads CGARDWGGAEQYF. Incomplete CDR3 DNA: TGTGGTGCTAGGGACTGGGGGGGCGCTGAACAGTAC.

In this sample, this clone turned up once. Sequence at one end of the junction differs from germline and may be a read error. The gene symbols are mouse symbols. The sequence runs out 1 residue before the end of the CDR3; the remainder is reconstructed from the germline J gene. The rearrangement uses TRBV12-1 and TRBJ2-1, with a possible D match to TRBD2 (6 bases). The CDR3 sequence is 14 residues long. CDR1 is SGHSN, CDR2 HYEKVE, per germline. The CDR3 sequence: CASPLGGNYAEQFF. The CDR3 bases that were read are TGTGCCAGCCCTCTCGGGGGGAACTATGCTGAGCAGTTC.

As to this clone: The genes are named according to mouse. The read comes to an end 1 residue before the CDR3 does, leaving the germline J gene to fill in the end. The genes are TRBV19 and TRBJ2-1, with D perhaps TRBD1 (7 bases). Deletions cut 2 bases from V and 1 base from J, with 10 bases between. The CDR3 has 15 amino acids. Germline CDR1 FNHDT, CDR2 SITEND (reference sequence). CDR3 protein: CASSIAGGNYAEQFF. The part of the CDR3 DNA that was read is TGTGCCAGCAGTATCGCAGGGGGGAACTATGCTGAGCAGTTC. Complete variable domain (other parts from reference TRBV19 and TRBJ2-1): GGIITQTPKFLIGQEGQKLTLKCQQNFNHDTMYWYRQDSGKGLRLIYYSITENDLQKGDLSEGYDASREKKSSFSLTVTSAQKNEMAVFLCASSIAGGNYAEQFFGPGTRLTVL.